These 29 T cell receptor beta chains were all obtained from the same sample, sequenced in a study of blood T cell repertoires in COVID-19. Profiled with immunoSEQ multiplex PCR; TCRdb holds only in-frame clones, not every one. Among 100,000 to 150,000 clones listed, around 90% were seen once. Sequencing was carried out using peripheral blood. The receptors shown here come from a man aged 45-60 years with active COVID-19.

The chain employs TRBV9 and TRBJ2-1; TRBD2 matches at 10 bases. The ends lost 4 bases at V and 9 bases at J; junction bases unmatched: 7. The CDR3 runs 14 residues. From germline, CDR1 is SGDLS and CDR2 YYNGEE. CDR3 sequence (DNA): TGTGCCAGCAGCCGAGCGGGAGGGCCTAGTGAGCAGTTCTTC. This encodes CASSRAGGPSEQFF. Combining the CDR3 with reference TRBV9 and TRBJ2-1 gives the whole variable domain DSGVTQTPKHLITATGQRVTLRCSPRSGDLSVYWYQQSLDQGLQFLIQYYNGEERAKGNILERFSAQQFPDLHSELNLSSLELGDSALYFCASSRAGGPSEQFFGPGTRLTVL.

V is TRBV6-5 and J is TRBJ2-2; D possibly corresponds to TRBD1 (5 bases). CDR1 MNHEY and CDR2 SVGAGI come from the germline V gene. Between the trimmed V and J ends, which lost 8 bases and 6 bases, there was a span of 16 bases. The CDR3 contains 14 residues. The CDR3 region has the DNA TGTGCCAGCTTCCCGGACAAATCATCCGGGGAGCTGTTTTTT. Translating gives CASFPDKSSGELFF.

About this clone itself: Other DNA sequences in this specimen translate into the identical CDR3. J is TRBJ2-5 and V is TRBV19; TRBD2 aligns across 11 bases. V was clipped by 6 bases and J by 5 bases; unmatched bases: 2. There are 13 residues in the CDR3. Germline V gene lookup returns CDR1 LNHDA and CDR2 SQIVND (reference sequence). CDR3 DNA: TGTGCCAGTAGCTCTAGCGGGAGGGAGACCCAGTACTTC. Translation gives CASSSSGRETQYF. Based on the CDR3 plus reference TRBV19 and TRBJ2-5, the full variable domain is DGGITQSPKYLFRKEGQNVTLSCEQNLNHDAMYWYRQDPGQGLRLIYYSQIVNDFQKGDIAEGYSVSREKKESFPLTVTSAQKNPTAFYLCASSSSGRETQYFGPGTRLLVL.

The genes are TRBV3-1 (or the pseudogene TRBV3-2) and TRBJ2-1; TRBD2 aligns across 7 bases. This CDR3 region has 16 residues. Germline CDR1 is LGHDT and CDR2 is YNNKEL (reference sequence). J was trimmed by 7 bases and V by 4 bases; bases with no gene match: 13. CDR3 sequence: CASSPLDGGYLNEQFF. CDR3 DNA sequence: TGTGCCAGCAGCCCATTAGACGGGGGGTATTTGAATGAGCAGTTCTTC.

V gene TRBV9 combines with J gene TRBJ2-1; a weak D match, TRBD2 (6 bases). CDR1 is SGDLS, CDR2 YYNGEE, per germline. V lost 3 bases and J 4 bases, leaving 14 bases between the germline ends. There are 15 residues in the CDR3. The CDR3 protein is CASSGEERGYNEQFF. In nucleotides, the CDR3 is TGTGCCAGCAGCGGCGAAGAACGGGGGTACAATGAGCAGTTCTTC.

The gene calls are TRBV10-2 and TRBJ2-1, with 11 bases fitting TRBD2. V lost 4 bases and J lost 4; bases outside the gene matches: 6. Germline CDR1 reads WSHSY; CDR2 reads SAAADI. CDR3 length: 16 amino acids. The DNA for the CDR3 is TGCGCCAGCAGTGGGGGGACTAGCGGAACATACAATGAGCAGTTCTTC. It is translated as CASSGGTSGTYNEQFF.

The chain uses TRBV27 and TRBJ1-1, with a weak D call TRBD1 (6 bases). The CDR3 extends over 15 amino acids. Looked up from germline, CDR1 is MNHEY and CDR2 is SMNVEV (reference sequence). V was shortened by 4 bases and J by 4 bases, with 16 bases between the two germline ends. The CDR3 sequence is CASSSNREKGTEAFF. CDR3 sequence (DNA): TGTGCCAGCAGTTCTAACAGGGAAAAAGGCACTGAAGCTTTCTTT.

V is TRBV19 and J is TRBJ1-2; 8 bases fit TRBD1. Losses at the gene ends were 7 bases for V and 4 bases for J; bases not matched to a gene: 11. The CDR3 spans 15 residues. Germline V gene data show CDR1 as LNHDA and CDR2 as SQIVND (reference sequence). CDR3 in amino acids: CASNQGAANSYGYTF. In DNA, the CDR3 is TGTGCCAGTAATCAGGGGGCCGCGAATAGCTATGGCTACACCTTC.

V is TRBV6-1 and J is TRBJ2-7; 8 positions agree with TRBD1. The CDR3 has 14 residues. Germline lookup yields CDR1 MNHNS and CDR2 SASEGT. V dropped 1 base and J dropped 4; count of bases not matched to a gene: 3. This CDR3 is CASSEGGTGYEQYF. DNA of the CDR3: TGTGCCAGCAGTGAAGGAGGGACAGGTTACGAGCAGTACTTC.

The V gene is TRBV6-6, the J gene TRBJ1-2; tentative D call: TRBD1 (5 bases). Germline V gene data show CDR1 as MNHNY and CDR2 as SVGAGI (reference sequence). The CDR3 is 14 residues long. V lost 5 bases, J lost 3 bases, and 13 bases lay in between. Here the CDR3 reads CASSPTELHYGYTF. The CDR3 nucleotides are TGTGCCAGCAGTCCGACAGAGCTACACTATGGCTACACCTTC.

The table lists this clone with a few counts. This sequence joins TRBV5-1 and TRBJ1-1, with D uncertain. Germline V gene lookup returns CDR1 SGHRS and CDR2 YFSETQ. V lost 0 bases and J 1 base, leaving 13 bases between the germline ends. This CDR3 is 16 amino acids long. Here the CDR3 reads CASSLGVRLENTEAFF. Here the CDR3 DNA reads TGCGCCAGCAGCTTGGGGGTGAGGCTAGAGAACACTGAAGCTTTCTTT.

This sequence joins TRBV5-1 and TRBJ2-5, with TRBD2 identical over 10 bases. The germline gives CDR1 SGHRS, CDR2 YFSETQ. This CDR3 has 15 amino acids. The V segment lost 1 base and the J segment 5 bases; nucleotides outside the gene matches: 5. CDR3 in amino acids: CASSLSSSGGETQYF. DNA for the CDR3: TGCGCCAGCAGCTTGTCATCTAGCGGGGGCGAGACCCAGTACTTC.

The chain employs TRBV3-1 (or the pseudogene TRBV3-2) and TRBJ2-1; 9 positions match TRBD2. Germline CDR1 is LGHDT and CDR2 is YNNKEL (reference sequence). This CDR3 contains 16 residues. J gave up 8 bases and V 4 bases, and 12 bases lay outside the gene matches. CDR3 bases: TGTGCCAGCAGCCCATACGCGGCTAGCGGGATCTATGAGCAGTTCTTC. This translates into CASSPYAASGIYEQFF.

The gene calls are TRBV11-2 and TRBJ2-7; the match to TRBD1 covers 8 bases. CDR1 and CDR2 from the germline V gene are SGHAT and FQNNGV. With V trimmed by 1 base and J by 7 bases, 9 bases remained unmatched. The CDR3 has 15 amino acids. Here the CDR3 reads CASSLGTLRGREQYF. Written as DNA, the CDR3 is TGTGCCAGCAGCTTAGGCACTCTCAGGGGGCGAGAGCAGTACTTC.

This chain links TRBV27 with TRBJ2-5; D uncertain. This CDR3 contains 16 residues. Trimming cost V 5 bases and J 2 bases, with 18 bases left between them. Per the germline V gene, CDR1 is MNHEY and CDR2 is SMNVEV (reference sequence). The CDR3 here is CASSPKSEPGQETQYF. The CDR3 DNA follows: TGTGCCAGCAGTCCTAAGAGTGAACCCGGGCAAGAGACCCAGTACTTC.

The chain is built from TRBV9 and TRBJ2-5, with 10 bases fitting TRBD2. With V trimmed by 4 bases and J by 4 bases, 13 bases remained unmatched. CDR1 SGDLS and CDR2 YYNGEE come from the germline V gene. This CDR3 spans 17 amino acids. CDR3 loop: CASSSGTSAGRGETQYF. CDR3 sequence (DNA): TGTGCCAGCAGCTCCGGGACTAGCGCAGGGAGGGGAGAGACCCAGTACTTC. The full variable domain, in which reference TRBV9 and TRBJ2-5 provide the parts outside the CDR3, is DSGVTQTPKHLITATGQRVTLRCSPRSGDLSVYWYQQSLDQGLQFLIQYYNGEERAKGNILERFSAQQFPDLHSELNLSSLELGDSALYFCASSSGTSAGRGETQYFGPGTRLLVL.

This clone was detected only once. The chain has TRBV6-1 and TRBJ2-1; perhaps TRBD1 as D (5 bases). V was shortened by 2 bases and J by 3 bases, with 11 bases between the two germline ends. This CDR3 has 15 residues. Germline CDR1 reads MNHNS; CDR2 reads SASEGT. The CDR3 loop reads CASSEIGRVYNEQFF. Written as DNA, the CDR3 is TGTGCCAGCAGTGAAATAGGCAGGGTCTACAATGAGCAGTTCTTC.

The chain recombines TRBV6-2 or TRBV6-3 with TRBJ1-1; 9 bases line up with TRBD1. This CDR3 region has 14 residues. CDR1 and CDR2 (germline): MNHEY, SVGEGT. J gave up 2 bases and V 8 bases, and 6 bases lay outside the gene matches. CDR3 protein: CASGWDRANTEAFF. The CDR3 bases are TGTGCCAGCGGTTGGGACAGGGCAAACACTGAAGCTTTCTTT.

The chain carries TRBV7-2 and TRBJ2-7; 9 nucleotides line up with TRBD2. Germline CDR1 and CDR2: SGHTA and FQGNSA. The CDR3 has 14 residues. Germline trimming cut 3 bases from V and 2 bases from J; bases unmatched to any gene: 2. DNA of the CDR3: TGTGCCAGCAGCTTGGGACTAGCAGCCTACGAGCAGTACTTC. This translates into CASSLGLAAYEQYF.

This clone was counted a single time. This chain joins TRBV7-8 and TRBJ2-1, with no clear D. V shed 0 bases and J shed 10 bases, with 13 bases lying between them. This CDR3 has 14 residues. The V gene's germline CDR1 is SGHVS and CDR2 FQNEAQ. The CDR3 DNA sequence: TGTGCCAGCAGCTTAGCCACAGTACCCCAAGAGCAGTTCTTC. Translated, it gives CASSLATVPQEQFF.

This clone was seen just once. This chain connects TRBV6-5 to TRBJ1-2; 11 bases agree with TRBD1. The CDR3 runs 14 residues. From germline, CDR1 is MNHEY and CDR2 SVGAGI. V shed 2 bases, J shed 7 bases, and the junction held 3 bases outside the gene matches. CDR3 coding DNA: TGTGCCAGCAGTTACACGGGACAGGGGGTTGGCTACACCTTC. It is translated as CASSYTGQGVGYTF.

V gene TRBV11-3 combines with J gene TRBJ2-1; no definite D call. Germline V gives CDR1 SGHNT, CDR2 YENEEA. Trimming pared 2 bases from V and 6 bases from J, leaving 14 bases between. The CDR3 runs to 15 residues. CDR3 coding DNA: TGTGCCAGCAGCTTAAATCTAGACCCCATCAATGAGCAGTTCTTC. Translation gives CASSLNLDPINEQFF.

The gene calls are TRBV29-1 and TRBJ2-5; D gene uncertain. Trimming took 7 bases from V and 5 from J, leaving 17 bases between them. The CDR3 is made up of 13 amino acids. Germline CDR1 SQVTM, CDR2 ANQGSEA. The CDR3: CSATGSLGETQYF. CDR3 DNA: TGCAGCGCCACCGGGTCGCTCGGGGAGACCCAGTACTTC.

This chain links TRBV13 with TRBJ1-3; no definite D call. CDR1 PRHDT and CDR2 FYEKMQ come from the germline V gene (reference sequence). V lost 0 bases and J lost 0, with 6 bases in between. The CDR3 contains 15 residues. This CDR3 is CASSLGLLSGNTIYF. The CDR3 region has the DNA TGTGCCAGCAGCTTAGGACTGCTCTCTGGAAACACCATATATTTT.

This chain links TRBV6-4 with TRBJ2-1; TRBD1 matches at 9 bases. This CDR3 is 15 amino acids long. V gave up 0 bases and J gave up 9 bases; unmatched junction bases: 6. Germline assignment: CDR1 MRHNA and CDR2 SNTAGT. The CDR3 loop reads CASSDSGQGAGEQFF. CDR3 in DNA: TGTGCCAGCAGTGACTCGGGACAGGGTGCTGGTGAGCAGTTCTTC.

CDR3 in amino acids: CATITGHTDEQYF. The CDR3, as DNA: TGTGCCACCATAACGGGACATACCGACGAGCAGTACTTC. The rearrangement joins TRBV24-1 to TRBJ2-7; D is possibly TRBD1 (6 bases). Germline CDR1 KGHDR, CDR2 SFDVKD. V was pared by 8 bases and J by 5 bases, with 15 bases between. The length of the CDR3 is 13 residues.

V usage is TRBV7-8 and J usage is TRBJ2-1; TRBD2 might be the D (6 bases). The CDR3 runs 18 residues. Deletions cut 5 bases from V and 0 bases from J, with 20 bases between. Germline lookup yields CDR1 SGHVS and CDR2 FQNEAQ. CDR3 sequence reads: CASSRNTPGTGSYNEQFF. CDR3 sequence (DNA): TGTGCCAGCAGCCGTAATACACCCGGGACTGGCTCCTACAATGAGCAGTTCTTC.

The CDR3 loop reads CASSLVPGLAGAYEQYV. The CDR3 DNA reads as TGTGCCAGCAGCTTAGTCCCGGGACTAGCGGGGGCCTACGAGCAGTACGTC. The chain employs TRBV11-2 and TRBJ2-7; 14 nucleotides line up with TRBD2. The V gene end was trimmed by 1 base and the J gene end by 2 bases; junction bases not matched to a gene: 4. Looked up from germline, CDR1 is SGHAT and CDR2 is FQNNGV. This CDR3 is 17 amino acids long.

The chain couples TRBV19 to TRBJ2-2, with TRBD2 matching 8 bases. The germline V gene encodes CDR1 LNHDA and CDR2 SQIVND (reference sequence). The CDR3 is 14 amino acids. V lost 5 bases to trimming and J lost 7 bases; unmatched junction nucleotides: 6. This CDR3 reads CASSAGLGIGELFF. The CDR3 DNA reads TGTGCCAGTAGTGCGGGACTAGGGATCGGGGAGCTGTTTTTT.